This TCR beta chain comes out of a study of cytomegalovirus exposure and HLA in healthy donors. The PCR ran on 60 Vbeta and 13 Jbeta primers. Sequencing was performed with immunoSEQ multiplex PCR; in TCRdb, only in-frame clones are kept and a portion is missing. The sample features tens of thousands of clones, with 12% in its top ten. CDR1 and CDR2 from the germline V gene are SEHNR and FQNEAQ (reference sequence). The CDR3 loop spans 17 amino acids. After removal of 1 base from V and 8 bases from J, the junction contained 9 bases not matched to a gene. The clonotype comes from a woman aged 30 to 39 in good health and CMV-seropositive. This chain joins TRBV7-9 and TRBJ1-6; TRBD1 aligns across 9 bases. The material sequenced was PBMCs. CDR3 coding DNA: TGTGCCAGCAGCTTAGATCGGGGACAGGGCCTCCATTCACCCCTCCACTTT. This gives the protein CASSLDRGQGLHSPLHF.